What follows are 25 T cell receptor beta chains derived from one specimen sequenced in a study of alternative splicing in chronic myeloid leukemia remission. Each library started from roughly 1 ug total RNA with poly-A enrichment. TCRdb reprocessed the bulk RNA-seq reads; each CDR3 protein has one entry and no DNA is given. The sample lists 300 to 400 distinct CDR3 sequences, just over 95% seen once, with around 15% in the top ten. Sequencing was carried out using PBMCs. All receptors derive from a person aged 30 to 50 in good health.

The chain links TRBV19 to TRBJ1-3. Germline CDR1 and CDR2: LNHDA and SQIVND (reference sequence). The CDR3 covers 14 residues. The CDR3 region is CASRLRDSGNTIYF. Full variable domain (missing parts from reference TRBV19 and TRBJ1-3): DGGITQSPKYLFRKEGQNVTLSCEQNLNHDAMYWYRQDPGQGLRLIYYSQIVNDFQKGDIAEGYSVSREKKESFPLTVTSAQKNPTAFYLCASRLRDSGNTIYFGEGSWLTVV.

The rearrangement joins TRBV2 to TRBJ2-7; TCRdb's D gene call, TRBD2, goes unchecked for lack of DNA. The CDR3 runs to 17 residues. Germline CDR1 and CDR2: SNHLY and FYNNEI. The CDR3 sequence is CASSEGRGLAGSYEQYF. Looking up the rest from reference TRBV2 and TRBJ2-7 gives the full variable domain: EPEVTQTPSHQVTQMGQEVILRCVPISNHLYFYWYRQILGQKVEFLVSFYNNEISEKSEIFDDQFSVERPDGSNFTLKIRSTKLEDSAMYFCASSEGRGLAGSYEQYFGPGTRLTVT.

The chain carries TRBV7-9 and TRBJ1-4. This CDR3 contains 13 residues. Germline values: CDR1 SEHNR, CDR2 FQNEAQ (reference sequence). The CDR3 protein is CASSLAGYEKLFF.

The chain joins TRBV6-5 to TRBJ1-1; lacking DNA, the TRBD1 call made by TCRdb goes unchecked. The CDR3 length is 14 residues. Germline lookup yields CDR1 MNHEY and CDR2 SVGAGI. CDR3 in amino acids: CASSKQGMNTEAFF.

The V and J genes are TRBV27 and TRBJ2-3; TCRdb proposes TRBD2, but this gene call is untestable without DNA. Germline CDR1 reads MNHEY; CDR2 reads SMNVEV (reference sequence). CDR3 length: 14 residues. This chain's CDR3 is CASRGQGGADTQYF.

CDR3 amino acids: CASSEDNSINEQFF. V is TRBV2 and J is TRBJ2-1. CDR3 size: 14 residues. In germline, CDR1 is SNHLY, CDR2 FYNNEI.

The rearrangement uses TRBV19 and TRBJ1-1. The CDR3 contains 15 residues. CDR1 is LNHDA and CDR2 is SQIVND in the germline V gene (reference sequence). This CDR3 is CASSSGITMNTEAFF.

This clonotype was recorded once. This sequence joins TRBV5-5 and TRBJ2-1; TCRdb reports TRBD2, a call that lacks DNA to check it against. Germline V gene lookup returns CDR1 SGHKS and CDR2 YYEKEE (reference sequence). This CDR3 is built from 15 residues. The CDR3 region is CASSWGPGGSNEQFF.

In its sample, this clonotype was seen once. The chain's CDR3 is CATRSSSAIGTGELFF. V gene TRBV24-1 combines with J gene TRBJ2-2; TCRdb indicates TRBD2, and absent DNA this call remains unverified. In germline, CDR1 is KGHDR, CDR2 SFDVKD. CDR3 length: 16 residues.

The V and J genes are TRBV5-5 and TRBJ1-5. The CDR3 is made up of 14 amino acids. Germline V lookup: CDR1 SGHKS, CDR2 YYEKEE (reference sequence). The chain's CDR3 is CASSLESSNQPQHF.

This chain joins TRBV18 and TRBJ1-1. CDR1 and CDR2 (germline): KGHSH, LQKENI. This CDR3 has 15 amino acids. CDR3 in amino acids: CASSPTDPTLTEAFF.

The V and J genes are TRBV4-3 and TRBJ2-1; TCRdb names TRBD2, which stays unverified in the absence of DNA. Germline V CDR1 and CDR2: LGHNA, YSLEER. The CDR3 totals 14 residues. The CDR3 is CASSQDARGNEQFF.

CDR3 amino acids: CASSRLGQLYNEQFF. The rearrangement uses TRBV5-1 and TRBJ2-1. Germline lookup yields CDR1 SGHRS and CDR2 YFSETQ. The CDR3 is made up of 15 amino acids.

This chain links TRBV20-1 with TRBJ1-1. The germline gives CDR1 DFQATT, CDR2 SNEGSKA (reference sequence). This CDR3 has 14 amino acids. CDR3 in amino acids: CSAPAAGWDTEAFF.

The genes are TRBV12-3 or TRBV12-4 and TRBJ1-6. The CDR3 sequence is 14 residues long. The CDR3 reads CASSFTGGNSPLHF.

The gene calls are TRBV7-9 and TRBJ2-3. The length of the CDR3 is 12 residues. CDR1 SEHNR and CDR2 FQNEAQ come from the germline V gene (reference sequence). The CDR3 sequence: CASSSRVYTQYF.

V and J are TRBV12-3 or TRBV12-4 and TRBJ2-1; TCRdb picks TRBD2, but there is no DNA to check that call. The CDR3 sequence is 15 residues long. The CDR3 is CASARWTSGSNEQFF.

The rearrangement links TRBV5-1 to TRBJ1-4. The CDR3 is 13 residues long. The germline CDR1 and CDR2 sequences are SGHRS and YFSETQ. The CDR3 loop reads CASSLSTNEKLFF.

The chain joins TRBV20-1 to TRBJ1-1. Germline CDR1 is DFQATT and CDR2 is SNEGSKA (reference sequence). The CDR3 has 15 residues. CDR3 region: CSARGSTGGHTEAFF.

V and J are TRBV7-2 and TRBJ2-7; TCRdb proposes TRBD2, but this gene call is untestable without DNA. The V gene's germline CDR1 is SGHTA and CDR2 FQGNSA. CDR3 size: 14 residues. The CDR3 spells CASSLVGGAYEQYF.

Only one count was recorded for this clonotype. The CDR3 sequence is CSVEWDSYGYTF. V and J are TRBV29-1 and TRBJ1-2; TCRdb proposes TRBD1, but this gene call is untestable without DNA. The CDR3 runs to 12 residues. The germline V gene has CDR1 SQVTM and CDR2 ANQGSEA.

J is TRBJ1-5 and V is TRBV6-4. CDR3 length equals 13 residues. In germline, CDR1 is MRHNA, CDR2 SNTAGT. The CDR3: CASSGQAGQPQHF.

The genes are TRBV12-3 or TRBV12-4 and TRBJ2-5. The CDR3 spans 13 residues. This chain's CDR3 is CATPHPLQETQYF.

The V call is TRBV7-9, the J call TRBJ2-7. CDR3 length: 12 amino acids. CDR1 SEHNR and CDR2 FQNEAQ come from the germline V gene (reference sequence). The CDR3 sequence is CASSPVPYEQYF.

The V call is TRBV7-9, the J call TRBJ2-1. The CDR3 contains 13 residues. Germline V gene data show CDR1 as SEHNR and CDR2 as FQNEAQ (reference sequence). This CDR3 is CASSLVYVDEQFF.